This T cell receptor (beta chain) was sequenced for a study of cytomegalovirus exposure and HLA in healthy donors. The PCR made use of 60 Vbeta and 13 Jbeta primers. TCRdb's copy holds only in-frame clones and misses some; the assay was immunoSEQ multiplex PCR. The sample contains more than 90,000 clones, about 78% of which appear only once. The material sequenced was PBMCs. The source of this sequence is a woman aged 40 to 50 in good health and CMV-seronegative.

This chain's CDR3 is CASSQGVSYEQYF. CDR3 DNA sequence: TGTGCCAGCAGCCAGGGGGTGTCCTACGAGCAGTACTTC. This chain joins TRBV7-2 and TRBJ2-5, with 7 positions matching TRBD1. The J call is in doubt because the DNA end fits TRBJ2-7 better. This CDR3 has 13 residues. Germline CDR1 and CDR2: SGHTA and FQGNSA.